The T cell receptor beta chain described here comes from a study of blood T cell repertoires in COVID-19. The overall study: Researchers got acute and convalescent COVID-19 samples from the United States, Italy and Spain. Sources were T cells, B-cell-depleted T cells, or PBMCs; the material itself was cDNA or gDNA.

This CDR3 spans 15 amino acids. Trimming shortened V by 5 bases and J by 0 bases, and 13 bases separated the two germline ends. CDR1 is SGHAT and CDR2 is FQNNGV in the germline V gene. Authors' methods: Estimates of nucleated cell counts were drawn from the amplification of reference gene primers. Data came from immunoSEQ multiplex PCR; TCRdb stores just in-frame clones and leaves some out. The V and J calls and clone size are taken from that table; D and trimming were inferred from the DNA. The table includes 200,000 to 250,000 clones, around 84% detected once. This chain connects TRBV11-2 to TRBJ1-2; no reliable D call. Sequencing was performed on peripheral blood. This clonotype was sampled from a woman between 40 and 50 years old who had recovered from COVID-19. CDR3 sequence (DNA): TGTGCCAGCAGCCCGCCGTGGGCAGCTAACTATGGCTACACCTTC. This translates into CASSPPWAANYGYTF.